This T cell receptor beta chain comes out of a study of cytomegalovirus exposure and HLA in healthy donors. As for the study in general: The study's early data release held 75 million to 95 million unique TCRs from HLA-typed donors.

J was trimmed by 2 bases and V by 2 bases; bases with no gene match: 8. The CDR3 consists of 17 residues. Germline CDR1 SGDLS, CDR2 YYNGEE. 13 Jbeta primers and 60 Vbeta primers were used for the PCR. TCRdb's table, derived via immunoSEQ multiplex PCR, lists solely in-frame clones and lacks some. Of 150,000 to 200,000 clones in the sample, around 76% were seen once. The source is a female donor in good health and CMV-seronegative. V usage is TRBV9 and J usage is TRBJ2-3; 10 nucleotides line up with TRBD2. The sequencing input was PBMCs. The CDR3 bases are TGTGCCAGCAGCGTCTTATCGGGACTAGCGAACACAGATACGCAGTATTTT. This gives the protein CASSVLSGLANTDTQYF.